The T cell receptor (beta chain) under discussion was sequenced for a study of technical replicates of blood from a few donors. Sequenced by immunoSEQ multiplex PCR; TCRdb stores in-frame clones only, minus some. Here the sample spans about 80,000 clones, under 99% being singletons. The specimen sequenced was T cells isolated from PBMCs. The origin of this receptor is a human donor in good health.

The CDR3 nucleotides read TGTGCCAGCTCACCACCCTCGGGACAGGGAAACTATGGCTACACCTTC. This codes for CASSPPSGQGNYGYTF. The rearrangement joins TRBV18 to TRBJ1-2, with 9 nucleotides matching TRBD1. This CDR3 contains 16 residues. J was trimmed by 2 bases and V by 0 bases; bases with no gene match: 4. Per the germline V gene, CDR1 is KGHSH and CDR2 is LQKENI.